This TCR beta chain was obtained from a study of monozygotic twins with inflammatory bowel disease (dated by TCRdb to about 2019). With respect to the entire study: In total, around 28 monozygotic twin pairs made up the full study: 19 Danish pairs, all IBD-discordant, plus nine German pairs, of which four were IBD-concordant and five were IBD-discordant. Disease-associated traits were sought mainly through comparisons between IBD patients and their genetically identical healthy co-twins within discordant pairs. Each individual had, on average, about 151 000 unique TCRalpha sequences and 181 000 unique TCRbeta sequences available for analysis. Findings and caveats that apply to the study as a whole: Measured by the inverse Simpson index, TCRbeta repertoire diversity was lower in IBD patients than in their healthy co-twins. Differing immunosuppressive treatments among patients may have added background noise and inter-individual variability to the repertoires. Repertoire similarity did not differ between concordant and discordant twins, which could be due to limited statistical power. IBD patients shared fewer clonotypes with other individuals than healthy twins did, most markedly in patients showing signs of disease activity. No single strong signal or clonotype linked to IBD turned up in the results, so the idea that one exists was not supported. Distinction between different T cell subtypes could not be achieved in the analysis.

Library prep was done by 5' RACE. The input for every TCR library was roughly 3.5 ug of total RNA. For each sample, cDNA synthesis with SMARTScribe reverse transcriptase was split into eight separate reactions. Unique molecular identifiers containing a 6-nucleotide sample barcode were introduced through template switching during cDNA synthesis. TCRalpha and TCRbeta cDNA was amplified by two nested PCRs of 16 and 9 cycles, with bead purification after each PCR. Before amplification, the cDNA was both treated with uracil DNA-glycosylase and purified with the QIAquick PCR purification kit. In the second PCR, Illumina TruSeq-compatible adapters and sample-specific barcodes were added. TapeStation and Qubit were used to check library quality and concentration, and approximately 5.4 ng of each library was pooled. Sequencing of pooled libraries was carried out on an Illumina HiSeq2500 single-index Rapid Run using 2 x 100 bp reads and custom sequencing primers. The authors' pipeline ran thus. MiGEC version 1.2.6 was used for UMI-based consensus assembly, which corrected PCR and sequencing errors. MiXCR version 2.1.1 was used to carry out V(D)J alignment, clonotype assembly and CDR3 extraction. To normalise gene usage, clonotype sharing and MAIT/NKT TCR abundance, the analysis used the top 1000, 10 000 and 20 000 clonotypes per sample. After downsampling to 27 000 UMIs, diversity was calculated as the inverse Simpson index using the vegan R package. Paired Mann-Whitney U tests were applied to discordant twin pairs, with Benjamini-Hochberg correction for multiple testing. Each CDR3 protein sequence appears as one entry after TCRdb reprocessed the reads, and no DNA is included. TCRdb, rather than the study authors, made the V and J calls. The sample has approximately 340,000 distinct CDR3 sequences on record. The leading ten clones occupy roughly 2% of the sample.

From each donor, a 2.5 ml peripheral blood sample was drawn into PAXgene tubes and stored at -80 degrees C. Without T cell sorting, total RNA was isolated from whole blood using the PAXgene blood miRNA kit on an automated QIAcube. Peripheral blood from monozygotic twin pairs who were concordant or discordant for inflammatory bowel disease underwent deep TCRalpha and TCRbeta repertoire profiling using unique molecular barcoding. Smoking habits were recorded for all twin pairs, and each individual was classified as a current, former or never smoker. With regard to this clonotype: The antigen it binds to is not known.

The sequence was collected from a human donor with ulcerative colitis or Crohn's disease, or a healthy co-twin of an affected twin (not recorded which). The sequenced material came from blood.

This receptor has the CDR3 CASSPPVATRETQYF. The rearrangement combines TRBV3-1 with TRBJ2-5. CDR1 and CDR2, looked up from the germline V gene (reference sequence), are LGHDT and YNNKEL. CDR3 length: 15 amino acids, cysteine to phenylalanine. There is no recorded DNA.